The clone carrying this T cell receptor (beta chain) occurred many times. Antigen specificity is unknown. Patients affected by ophthalmopathy presented a Clinical Activity Score of at least 3, a NOSPECS grade of at least 4, and disease duration below 3 months. TCR beta CDR3 sequences were amplified from RNA transcripts. The HTBI primer set drove a first-round RT-PCR of the TCR CDR3. TCRdb redid the calling of the multiplex PCR reads with MiXCR, one entry per CDR3 protein. This sample has hundreds of thousands of distinct CDR3 sequences, with less than 25% found just once. This specimen comes from a study of T cells in Graves' hyperthyroidism and ophthalmopathy. The wider study: Before any treatment, at initial diagnosis, peripheral blood was collected. The study's findings and limits: Most thyroid clonotypes with frequency above 0.001 were detected in blood. The authors' 13 V-J model separated ophthalmopathy from stable hyperthyroidism.

V was trimmed by 4 bases and J by 3 bases, leaving 21 bases between them. Germline V lookup: CDR1 KGHDR, CDR2 SFDVKD. This CDR3 has 17 amino acids. The sequenced material came from blood. The sequence came from a woman in her 30s with Graves' ophthalmopathy. The J gene is TRBJ2-7, the V gene TRBV24-1; a weak D match, TRBD2 (6 bases). CDR3 amino acids: CATSDPARDPEGYEQYF. The CDR3 DNA follows: TGTGCCACCAGTGACCCCGCAAGGGACCCGGAGGGCTACGAGCAGTACTTC.